This T cell receptor (beta chain) was identified during a study of cytomegalovirus exposure and HLA in healthy donors. The overall study: One earlier analysis, a look at 180 million or so T cells, found some 100 million unique TCR beta sequences.

V shed 5 bases and J 4 bases; nucleotides not matched to a gene: 5. The germline V gene encodes CDR1 SGDLS and CDR2 YYNGEE. The CDR3 has 16 residues. 13 Jbeta primers and 60 Vbeta primers were used for the PCR. Produced via immunoSEQ multiplex PCR; TCRdb's table is partial and in-frame only. The data show about 140,000 clones, with 82% seen just once and around 8.1% held by the top ten. The chain recombines TRBV9 with TRBJ1-6, with 11 nucleotides matching TRBD1. The source material was PBMCs. The TCR was taken from a woman in her 50s in good health and CMV-seropositive. CDR3 DNA: TGTGCCAGCAGAAGAGGACAGGGGGCTTATAATTCACCCCTCCACTTT. Encoded protein: CASRRGQGAYNSPLHF.